A single sample is the source of the 14 T cell receptor beta chains below, sequenced in a study of tumor and adjacent non-tumor tissue in lung cancer. The library came from three nested PCR rounds adapted from ARM-PCR protocols. Using its own MiXCR run on the multiplex PCR reads, TCRdb lists one record per CDR3 protein. The sample gives around 80,000 distinct CDR3 sequences, 65% to 85% of which show up once; 51% is in the top ten. RNA was extracted from bulk tissue without any cell sorting. This non-tumor lung sample came from over 3 cm beyond the tumor edge. Sequencing was performed on distant non-tumor lung tissue. These receptors came from a man between 60 and 75 years old with non-small cell lung cancer.

About this clonotype: The CDR3 end shows no conserved phenylalanine or tryptophan, and so a read error is likely. This chain links TRBV11-2 with TRBJ2-5, with a tentative D call TRBD1 (6 bases). This CDR3 region has 13 residues. Germline V gene lookup returns CDR1 SGHAT and CDR2 FQNNGV. CDR3 protein: CVSSSSGEESQYS. The CDR3 DNA sequence: TGTGTCAGCAGCTCCTCAGGGGAAGAGAGCCAGTACTCC.

Comment on this clonotype: Being one base from a much bigger clone, this may be a read error. The chain has TRBV6-1 and TRBJ2-1; perhaps TRBD2 as D (7 bases). This CDR3 has 15 residues. The V gene's germline CDR1 is MNHNS and CDR2 SASEGT. CDR3 sequence: CTSSGGGHRYNEQFF. CDR3 nucleotides: TGTACCAGCAGTGGGGGGGGGCATAGATACAATGAGCAGTTCTTC.

This clonotype was counted a few times. The chain is built from TRBV30 and TRBJ1-3; D gene unclear. The CDR3 is made up of 14 amino acids. The germline V gene has CDR1 GTSNPN and CDR2 SVGIG (reference sequence). The V and J ends lost 3 bases and 0 bases respectively, with 9 bases between them. In nucleotides, the CDR3 is TGTGCCTGGAGGATGTCTTTCTCTGGAAACACCATATATTTT. Translated, it gives CAWRMSFSGNTIYF.

In regard to this clonotype: Given a much more abundant clone one base away, this may be a read error. The chain is built from TRBV20-1 and TRBJ2-2; unclear D gene. The CDR3 contains 16 residues. From germline, CDR1 is DFQATT and CDR2 SNEGSKA (reference sequence). Trimming took 5 bases from V and 2 from J, leaving 18 bases between them. CDR3 sequence reads: CSARSLAEYNTGELFF. CDR3 nucleotides: TGCAGTGCTCGTAGCCTCGCAGAATATAACACCGGGGAGCTGTTTTTT.

The CDR3 is CATSDLQGMVLFF. The DNA for the CDR3 is TGTGCCACCAGTGATTTGCAGGGGATGGTGTTGTTTTTT. V is TRBV24-1 and J is TRBJ2-2; D might be TRBD1 (6 bases). There are 13 residues in the CDR3. In germline, CDR1 is KGHDR, CDR2 SFDVKD. Trimming left V 0 bases short and J 15 bases short, with 13 bases between.

On this clonotype: Likely a read error: the CDR3 ends without its conserved phenylalanine or tryptophan. V usage is TRBV6-5 and J usage is TRBJ2-5, with D maybe TRBD2 (5 bases). CDR1 and CDR2 from the germline V gene are MNHEY and SVGAGI. CDR3 size: 13 residues. V dropped 2 bases and J dropped 7 bases, with 11 bases sitting between them. The CDR3 loop is CASSYVKAGTQYP. In DNA, the CDR3 is TGTGCCAGCAGTTACGTGAAGGCGGGGACCCAGTACCCC.

This clonotype was picked up one time. A junction boundary mismatches the germline segment, possibly from a read error. The chain combines TRBV20-1 with TRBJ2-3; D is perhaps TRBD1 or TRBD2 (6 bases each). Looked up from germline, CDR1 is DFQATT and CDR2 is SNEGSKA (reference sequence). This CDR3 contains 14 residues. This CDR3 is CSASLGLRTDTLYF. In DNA, the CDR3 is TGCAGTGCAAGTCTAGGACTAAGGACAGATACGCTGTATTTT.

This clonotype was picked up a small number of times. A read error may be the cause here, since a much bigger clone is one base away. This chain links TRBV4-2 with TRBJ2-2; the D gene is possibly TRBD2 (6 bases). The CDR3 is 16 amino acids. Germline V gene sequence: CDR1 LGHNA, CDR2 YNFKEQ. The CDR3 nucleotides read TGTACCAGCAGCCAAGCGAGGGACTCCTACACCGGGGAGCTGTTTTTT. Protein product: CTSSQARDSYTGELFF.

CDR3 coding DNA: TGTGCCTGGAATGTACAGGCGACCTATGGCTACACCTTC. Protein sequence: CAWNVQATYGYTF. The chain links TRBV30 to TRBJ1-2, with D possibly being TRBD1 (5 bases). The germline V gene encodes CDR1 GTSNPN and CDR2 SVGIG (reference sequence). V was cut by 4 bases and J by 4 bases, with 13 bases left in between. The CDR3 has 13 amino acids.

CDR3 in amino acids: CAIQTGAGTGELFF. CDR3 DNA: TGCGCCATTCAAACAGGGGCGGGCACCGGGGAGCTGTTTTTT. The rearrangement joins TRBV4-3 to TRBJ2-2, with 7 bases matching TRBD1. With 10 bases clipped from V and 4 bases from J, the junction kept 9 bases outside the gene matches. The CDR3 consists of 14 residues. CDR1 is LGHNA, CDR2 YSLEER, per germline.

In the case of this clonotype: This CDR3 fails to terminate in the conserved phenylalanine or tryptophan, so it likely reflects a read error. The rearrangement joins TRBV29-1 to TRBJ2-2; D may match TRBD1 or TRBD2 (5 bases each). The CDR3 runs to 14 residues. CDR1 and CDR2 (germline): SQVTM, ANQGSEA. This chain's CDR3 is CSVDGQGYTGVLFS. The DNA for the CDR3 is TGCAGCGTTGACGGCCAGGGATACACCGGGGTGCTGTTTTCT.

Note on this clonotype: The junction does not match germline at one end; this may be a read error. The chain couples TRBV11-2 to TRBJ1-1; TRBD1 aligns across 7 bases. The CDR3 has 16 residues. Germline CDR1 SGHAT, CDR2 FQNNGV. The CDR3 bases are TGTGCCAGCAGCCCCTCCAGGGGGACATTGAGGGGTGAAGCATTCTTT. It encodes CASSPSRGTLRGEAFF.

This clonotype has ten or more counts. The CDR3 DNA is TGTGCCAGCAGCTTAGGAGGCCATGGGCAGTTCTTC. Its protein product is CASSLGGHGQFF. V is TRBV11-2 and J is TRBJ2-1; no clear D gene. The CDR3 consists of 12 residues. Germline CDR1 SGHAT, CDR2 FQNNGV. V dropped 1 base and J dropped 12 bases, with 10 bases sitting between them.

As regards this clonotype: A read error may account for a junction end that differs from germline. V gene TRBV10-2 combines with J gene TRBJ2-3; tentative D call: TRBD1 (6 bases). CDR3 length equals 15 residues. The germline V gene has CDR1 WSHSY and CDR2 SAAADI. CDR3 residues: CGSSESGASTDTQFF. CDR3 bases: TGCGGCAGCAGTGAGTCAGGGGCTAGCACAGATACGCAGTTTTTT.